The clone carrying this TCR beta chain was observed a few times. Its antigen is unknown. This entry is derived from a study of cytomegalovirus exposure and HLA in healthy donors. Trimming took off 6 bases at V and 0 bases at J, with 11 bases between the two ends. The V gene's germline CDR1 is ENHRY and CDR2 SYGVKD. This CDR3 spans 14 amino acids. The PCR made use of 60 Vbeta and 13 Jbeta primers. Clones were sequenced by immunoSEQ multiplex PCR, and TCRdb holds only the in-frame ones, with some missing. Here the sample spans 110,000 or so clones, around 80% being singletons. Study results and caveats: For most subjects, TCR beta sequences were reported to predict HLA-A and HLA-B alleles with accuracy. Reports credit the classifier with highly specific, highly sensitive diagnosis of cytomegalovirus status. Another analysis was done later, and it associated around 15,000 TCR beta sequences with HLA alleles at 0.05 false discovery rate. TRBV6-2, TRBV6-3 and some other V segments were excluded as indistinguishable.

The sequence was collected from a man aged 30 to 45 in good health and CMV-seropositive. The chain has TRBV10-3 and TRBJ1-1; TRBD1 is a possible D gene (6 bases). The sample was PBMCs. The CDR3 sequence is CAIRDRAMNTEAFF. The CDR3 DNA reads as TGTGCCATCAGGGACAGAGCCATGAACACTGAAGCTTTCTTT.